This T cell receptor (beta chain) comes out of a study of cytomegalovirus exposure and HLA in healthy donors. Study at large: Assignment to the Caucasian-associated ancestry cluster applied to around four fifths of the approximately 390 genotyped donors.

With respect to this clone: Antigen specificity is unknown.

Researchers ran the PCR with 60 Vbeta and 13 Jbeta primers. This table comes from immunoSEQ multiplex PCR, and its TCRdb copy is limited to in-frame clones, with some not included. The repertoire has around 150,000 clones, about 85% of them found once; the top ten carry roughly 2.1%. CDR1 is LNHDA, CDR2 SQIVND, per germline (reference sequence). The germline V and J ends were trimmed by 5 bases and 0 bases, with 11 bases remaining between them. The CDR3 has 15 amino acids. Study-level results: Researchers counted around 160 TCR beta chains as cytomegalovirus-associated. An assumption of roughly uniform sequencing depth across donors underlay the presence/absence analyses.

This TCR was recovered from a man between 18 and 29 years old in good health and CMV-seropositive. The specimen was PBMCs. The chain recombines TRBV19 with TRBJ1-3; a weak D match, TRBD1 (5 bases). CDR3 amino acids: CASSVGGVSGNTIYF. The CDR3 coding sequence is TGTGCCAGTAGTGTCGGAGGGGTCTCTGGAAACACCATATATTTT.